These 11 T cell receptor beta chains were sequenced from one sample in a study of T cells in Graves' hyperthyroidism and ophthalmopathy. RNA transcripts gave rise to amplified TCR beta CDR3 regions. The TCR CDR3 was amplified in a first-round RT-PCR using the HTBI primer set. TCRdb processed the multiplex PCR reads anew with MiXCR; each CDR3 protein has one entry. Here the sample spans 300,000 to 400,000 distinct CDR3 sequences, about 15% being singletons. Sample: blood. These receptors all stem from a woman aged 55-69 years with Graves' hyperthyroidism.

This chain connects TRBV7-2 to TRBJ1-6, with D perhaps matching TRBD1 (5 bases). CDR1 is SGHTA, CDR2 FQGNSA, per germline. The ends were cut back, 2 bases at V and 9 bases at J, with 14 bases in the middle. This CDR3 is built from 15 residues. CDR3 sequence reads: CASSLSGGVGSPLHF. The CDR3 nucleotides are TGTGCCAGCAGCTTAAGTGGGGGGGTAGGTTCACCCCTCCACTTT.

This clonotype was seen ten or more times. The CDR3 DNA reads as TGCGCCAGCAGCTTGGAGCCAGGGGAGACCCAGTACTTC. This translates into CASSLEPGETQYF. V usage is TRBV5-1 and J usage is TRBJ2-5; a weak D match, TRBD1 (5 bases). Germline V CDR1 and CDR2: SGHRS, YFSETQ. The length of the CDR3 is 13 residues. V was shortened by 0 bases and J by 5 bases, with 8 bases between the two germline ends. The variable domain in full, completed from reference TRBV5-1 and TRBJ2-5, reads KAGVTQTPRYLIKTRGQQVTLSCSPISGHRSVSWYQQTPGQGLQFLFEYFSETQRNKGNFPGRFSGRQFSNSRSEMNVSTLELGDSALYLCASSLEPGETQYFGPGTRLLVL.

This clonotype was detected only a few times. This chain connects TRBV4-1 to TRBJ2-7, with a possible D match to TRBD2 (7 bases). The CDR3 sequence is 15 residues long. V was shortened by 4 bases and J by 5 bases, with 18 bases between the two germline ends. CDR1 and CDR2 from the germline V gene are MGHRA and YSYEKL. In nucleotides, the CDR3 is TGCGCCAGCAGCCGGGGGGCGGGAGCCAACCACGAGCAGTACTTC. It translates to CASSRGAGANHEQYF.

This chain links TRBV11-2 with TRBJ2-3; D not certain. CDR3 length: 15 residues. Germline V CDR1 and CDR2: SGHAT, FQNNGV. V lost 1 base, J lost 8 bases, and 16 bases lay in between. The DNA for the CDR3 is TGTGCCAGCAGCTTAGTTGGGCTTCAGGCAAGTACGCAGTATTTT. Amino acid sequence: CASSLVGLQASTQYF. Based on the CDR3 plus reference TRBV11-2 and TRBJ2-3, the full variable domain is EAGVAQSPRYKIIEKRQSVAFWCNPISGHATLYWYQQILGQGPKLLIQFQNNGVVDDSQLPKDRFSAERLKGVDSTLKIQPAKLEDSAVYLCASSLVGLQASTQYFGPGTRLTVL.

This clonotype was seen ten or more times. The J gene is TRBJ1-4, the V gene TRBV2, with D perhaps TRBD1 (5 bases). Deletions cut 3 bases from V and 3 bases from J, with 8 bases between. The CDR3 loop spans 14 amino acids. The germline CDR1 and CDR2 sequences are SNHLY and FYNNEI. The CDR3 spells CASSERGSNEKLFF. In nucleotides, the CDR3 is TGTGCCAGCAGTGAGAGGGGTTCTAATGAAAAACTGTTTTTT.

This clonotype has ten or more counts. The J gene is TRBJ2-1, the V gene TRBV11-2, with 9 bases that match TRBD2. The V gene end was trimmed by 5 bases and the J gene end by 8 bases; junction bases not matched to a gene: 7. Germline values: CDR1 SGHAT, CDR2 FQNNGV. The CDR3 consists of 14 residues. In nucleotides, the CDR3 is TGTGCCAGCAGCCTATCCGGGACTAGCTATGAGCAGTTCTTC. Its translation: CASSLSGTSYEQFF.

This clonotype was found many times. V is TRBV12-3 or TRBV12-4 and J is TRBJ1-4, with a possible D match to TRBD1 (6 bases). The CDR3 runs 18 residues. V was trimmed by 5 bases and J by 4 bases, leaving 23 bases between them. CDR3 region: CASSPYTPTGLGNEKLFF. CDR3 in DNA: TGTGCCAGCAGTCCATATACCCCAACAGGGTTGGGTAATGAAAAACTGTTTTTT.

J is TRBJ1-6 and V is TRBV4-2; D ambiguous. V was shortened by 1 base and J by 10 bases, with 8 bases between the two germline ends. In germline, CDR1 is LGHNA, CDR2 YNFKEQ. CDR3 length: 13 amino acids. As DNA, the CDR3 is TGTGCCAGCAGCCAAGTTGACGGGTCACCCCTCCACTTT. Translated: CASSQVDGSPLHF.

This clonotype was picked up one time. This clone may be a read error of a much larger clone one base away. The J gene is TRBJ2-1, the V gene TRBV12-5; 8 bases are shared with TRBD2. Per the germline V gene, CDR1 is LGHNT and CDR2 is FRNRAP. The CDR3 has 13 residues. J was trimmed by 7 bases and V by 8 bases; bases with no gene match: 7. The CDR3 DNA reads TGTGCTAGTAGCGGGAGAAAGGGGAATGAGCAGTTCTTC. It translates to CASSGRKGNEQFF. Combining the CDR3 with reference TRBV12-5 and TRBJ2-1 gives the whole variable domain DARVTQTPRHKVTEMGQEVTMRCQPILGHNTVFWYRQTMMQGLELLAYFRNRAPLDDSGMPKDRFSAEMPDATLATLKIQPSEPRDSAVYFCASSGRKGNEQFFGPGTRLTVL.

This clonotype was seen more than once but under ten times. The genes are TRBV20-1 and TRBJ1-2; D ambiguous. Trimming removed 2 bases from V and 0 bases from J, with 7 bases in between. CDR1 and CDR2 from the germline V gene are DFQATT and SNEGSKA (reference sequence). The length of the CDR3 is 13 residues. In DNA, the CDR3 is TGCAGTGCTAGAAAACTGGCTAACTATGGCTACACCTTC. It yields the protein CSARKLANYGYTF.

This clonotype was observed many times. The CDR3 reads CSVRTGSLNTEAFF. CDR3 DNA: TGCAGTGTCCGGACAGGGTCCCTGAACACTGAAGCTTTCTTT. This chain joins TRBV20-1 and TRBJ1-1, with 8 bases matching TRBD1. The J segment lost 0 bases and the V segment lost 7 bases, leaving 7 bases of the junction unmatched. This CDR3 has 14 amino acids. Germline V CDR1 and CDR2: DFQATT, SNEGSKA (reference sequence).